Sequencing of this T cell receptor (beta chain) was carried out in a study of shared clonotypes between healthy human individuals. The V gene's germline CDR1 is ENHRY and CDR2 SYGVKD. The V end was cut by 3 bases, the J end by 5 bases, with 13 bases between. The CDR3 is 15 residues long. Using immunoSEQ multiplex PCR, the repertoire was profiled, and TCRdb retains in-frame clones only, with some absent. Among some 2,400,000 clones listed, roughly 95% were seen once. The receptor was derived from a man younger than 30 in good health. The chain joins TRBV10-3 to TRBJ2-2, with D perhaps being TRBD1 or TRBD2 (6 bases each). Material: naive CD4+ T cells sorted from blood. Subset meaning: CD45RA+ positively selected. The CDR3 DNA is TGTGCCATCAGTGAAGGAAGAGGGGGGACCGGGGAGCTGTTTTTT. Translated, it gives CAISEGRGGTGELFF.